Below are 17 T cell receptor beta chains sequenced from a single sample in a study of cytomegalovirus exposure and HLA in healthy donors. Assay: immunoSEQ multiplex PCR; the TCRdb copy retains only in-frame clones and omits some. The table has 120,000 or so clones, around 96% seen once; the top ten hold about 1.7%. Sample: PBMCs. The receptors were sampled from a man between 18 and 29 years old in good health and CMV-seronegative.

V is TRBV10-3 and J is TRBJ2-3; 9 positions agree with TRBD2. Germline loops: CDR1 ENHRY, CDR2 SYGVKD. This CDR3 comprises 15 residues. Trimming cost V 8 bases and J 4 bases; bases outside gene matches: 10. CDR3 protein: CAIRRQLAGSDTQYF. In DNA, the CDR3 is TGTGCCATCCGTCGGCAACTAGCGGGTTCAGATACGCAGTATTTT.

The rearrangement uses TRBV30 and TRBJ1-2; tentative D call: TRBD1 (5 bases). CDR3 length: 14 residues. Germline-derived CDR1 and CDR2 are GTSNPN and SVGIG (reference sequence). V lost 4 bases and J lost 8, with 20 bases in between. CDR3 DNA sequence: TGTGCCTGGATCTTTCACGGTGGGGCAGGCGGCTACACCTTC. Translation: CAWIFHGGAGGYTF.

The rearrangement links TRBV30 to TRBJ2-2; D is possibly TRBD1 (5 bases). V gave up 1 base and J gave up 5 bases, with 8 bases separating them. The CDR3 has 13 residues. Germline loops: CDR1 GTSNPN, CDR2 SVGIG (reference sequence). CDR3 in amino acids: CAWSDRQTGELFF. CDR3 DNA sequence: TGTGCCTGGAGTGACAGGCAGACCGGGGAGCTGTTTTTT.

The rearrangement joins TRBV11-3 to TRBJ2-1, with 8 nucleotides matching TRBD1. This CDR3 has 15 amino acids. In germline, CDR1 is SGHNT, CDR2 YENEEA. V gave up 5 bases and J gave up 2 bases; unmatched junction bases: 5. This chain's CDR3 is CASSRGQGAYNEQFF. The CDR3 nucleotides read TGTGCCAGCAGCAGAGGACAGGGAGCCTACAATGAGCAGTTCTTC.

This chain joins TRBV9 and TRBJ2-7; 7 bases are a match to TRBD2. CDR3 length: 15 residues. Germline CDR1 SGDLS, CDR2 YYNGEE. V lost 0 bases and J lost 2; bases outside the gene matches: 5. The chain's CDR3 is CASSVADSGPYEQYF. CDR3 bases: TGTGCCAGCAGCGTAGCTGATAGCGGGCCCTACGAGCAGTACTTC.

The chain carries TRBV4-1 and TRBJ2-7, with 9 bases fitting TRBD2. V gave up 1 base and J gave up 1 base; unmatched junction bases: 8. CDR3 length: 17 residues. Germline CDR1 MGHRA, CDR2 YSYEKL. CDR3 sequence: CASSQVIGLARSYEQYF. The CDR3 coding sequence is TGCGCCAGCAGCCAAGTGATCGGACTAGCGAGATCCTACGAGCAGTACTTC.

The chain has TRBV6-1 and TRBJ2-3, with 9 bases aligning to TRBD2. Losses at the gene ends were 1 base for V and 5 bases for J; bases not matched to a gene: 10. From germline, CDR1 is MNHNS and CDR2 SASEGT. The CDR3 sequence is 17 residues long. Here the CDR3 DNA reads TGTGCCAGCAGTGAAGGAAGGCGGGAGGGCCCAGTAGATACGCAGTATTTT. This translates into CASSEGRREGPVDTQYF.

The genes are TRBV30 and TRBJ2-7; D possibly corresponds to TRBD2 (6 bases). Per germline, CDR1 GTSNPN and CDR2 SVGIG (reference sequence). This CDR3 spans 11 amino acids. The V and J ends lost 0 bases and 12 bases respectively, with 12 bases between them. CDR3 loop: CAWSVGLLTYF. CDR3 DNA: TGTGCCTGGAGTGTGGGACTTCTTACGTACTTC.

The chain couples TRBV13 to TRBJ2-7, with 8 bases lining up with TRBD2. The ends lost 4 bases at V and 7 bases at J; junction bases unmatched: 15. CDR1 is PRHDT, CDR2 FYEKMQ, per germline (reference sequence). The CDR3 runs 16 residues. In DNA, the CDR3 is TGTGCCAGCAGCTCCATTAGCGGGGAGCCTTACGTAGAGCAGTACTTC. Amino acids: CASSSISGEPYVEQYF.

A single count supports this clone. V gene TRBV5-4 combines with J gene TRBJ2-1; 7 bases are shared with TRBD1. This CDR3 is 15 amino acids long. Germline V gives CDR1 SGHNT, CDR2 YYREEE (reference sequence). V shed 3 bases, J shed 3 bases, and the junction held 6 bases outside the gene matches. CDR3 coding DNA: TGTGCCAGCAGCTCACGACAGGGAATCTACAATGAGCAGTTCTTC. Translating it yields CASSSRQGIYNEQFF.

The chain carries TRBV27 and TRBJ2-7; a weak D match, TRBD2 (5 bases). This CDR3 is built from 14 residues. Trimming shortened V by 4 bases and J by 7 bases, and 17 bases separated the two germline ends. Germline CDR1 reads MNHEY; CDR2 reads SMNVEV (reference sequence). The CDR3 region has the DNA TGTGCCAGCAGTTATTCGGACTCGTCCCAAGAGCAGTACTTC. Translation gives CASSYSDSSQEQYF.

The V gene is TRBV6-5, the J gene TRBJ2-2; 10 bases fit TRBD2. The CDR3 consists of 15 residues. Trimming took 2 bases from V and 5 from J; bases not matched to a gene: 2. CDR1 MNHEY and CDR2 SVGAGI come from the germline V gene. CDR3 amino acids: CASSYGTSVTGELFF. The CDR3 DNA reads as TGTGCCAGCAGTTACGGGACTAGCGTGACCGGGGAGCTGTTTTTT.

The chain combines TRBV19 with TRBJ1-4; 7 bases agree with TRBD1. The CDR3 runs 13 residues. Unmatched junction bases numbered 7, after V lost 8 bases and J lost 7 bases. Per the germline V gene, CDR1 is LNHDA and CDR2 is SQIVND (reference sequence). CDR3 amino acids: CASGDRRPEKLFF. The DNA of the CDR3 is TGTGCCAGTGGGGACAGACGGCCTGAAAAACTGTTTTTT.

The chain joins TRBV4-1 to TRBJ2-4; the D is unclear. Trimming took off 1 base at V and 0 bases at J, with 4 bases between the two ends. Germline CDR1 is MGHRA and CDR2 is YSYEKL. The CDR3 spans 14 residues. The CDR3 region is CASSQVLAKNIQYF. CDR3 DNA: TGCGCCAGCAGCCAAGTTCTAGCCAAAAACATTCAGTACTTC.

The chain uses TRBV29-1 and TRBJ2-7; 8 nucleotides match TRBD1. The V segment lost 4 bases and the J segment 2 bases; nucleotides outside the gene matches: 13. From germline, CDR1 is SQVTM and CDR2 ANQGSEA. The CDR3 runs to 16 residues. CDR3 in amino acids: CSVVGVVTGVAYEQYF. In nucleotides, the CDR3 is TGCAGCGTTGTAGGGGTGGTGACAGGGGTGGCCTACGAGCAGTACTTC.

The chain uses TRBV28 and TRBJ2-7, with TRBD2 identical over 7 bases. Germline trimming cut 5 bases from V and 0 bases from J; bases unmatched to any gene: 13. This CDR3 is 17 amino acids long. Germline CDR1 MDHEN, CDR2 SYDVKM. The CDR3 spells CASSNIGLADASYEQYF. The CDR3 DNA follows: TGTGCCAGCAGTAATATTGGGCTAGCGGATGCCTCCTACGAGCAGTACTTC.

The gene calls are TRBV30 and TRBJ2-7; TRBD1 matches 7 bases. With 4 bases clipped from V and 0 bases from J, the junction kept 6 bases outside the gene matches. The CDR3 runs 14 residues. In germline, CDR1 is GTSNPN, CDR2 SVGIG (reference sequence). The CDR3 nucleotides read TGTGCCTGGAAACCGGGACAGCGCTCCTACGAGCAGTACTTC. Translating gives CAWKPGQRSYEQYF.